This note documents a single TCR beta chain sequence. The CDR3 is 17 residues long. The ends lost 8 bases at V and 0 bases at J; junction bases unmatched: 10. Germline V gene lookup returns CDR1 LNHDA and CDR2 SQIVND (reference sequence). The sample comes from a study of blood T cell repertoires in COVID-19. Study information: PBMCs, B-cell-depleted T cells, or T cells provided the cDNA or gDNA that made up the material.

Participants were aged about 18 to 90 years, lived in around 25 US areas, and enrolled virtually. Cohorts were assigned according to the clinical history that participants reported. Two consecutive negative NP/OP PCR tests, clearance, or resolved symptoms defined Cohort 3 recovery. Only in-frame clones appear in the TCRdb table, and some are missing; sequencing was by immunoSEQ multiplex PCR. This table has around 400,000 clones, 89% appearing once. The gene calls are TRBV19 and TRBJ1-5; TRBD1 aligns across 10 bases. This clonotype was obtained from a woman aged 25 to 39 who had recovered from COVID-19. The sequencing sample was made of PBMCs or T cells enriched from blood (not recorded which). Written as DNA, the CDR3 is TGTGCCAGTTCCGGGACAGGGGCCTTTTATAGCAATCAGCCCCAGCATTTT. Protein product: CASSGTGAFYSNQPQHF.